The 3 T cell receptor beta chains given below trace back to one sample, sequenced in a study of identifying expanded T cells in peripheral blood. TCRdb's table, derived via immunoSEQ multiplex PCR, lists solely in-frame clones and lacks some. Among 65,000 to 95,000 clones listed, about 90% were seen once. Sample: blood. These receptors were taken from a person between 18 and 75 years old in good health.

The chain recombines TRBV30 with TRBJ2-5; D is perhaps TRBD1 or TRBD2 (6 bases each). Germline lookup yields CDR1 GTSNPN and CDR2 SVGIG (reference sequence). CDR3 length: 15 residues. V was pared by 4 bases and J by 4 bases, with 19 bases between. This CDR3 reads CAWKIQGGGLETQYF. The DNA of the CDR3 is TGTGCCTGGAAAATACAGGGAGGTGGTTTAGAGACCCAGTACTTC.

The rearrangement uses TRBV12-5 and TRBJ1-3; 7 bases align to TRBD1. V was clipped by 1 base and J by 4 bases; unmatched bases: 7. The germline V gene has CDR1 LGHNT and CDR2 FRNRAP. The CDR3 sequence is 16 residues long. As DNA, the CDR3 is TGTGCTAGTGGTTTGGGCAGACAGGGATTAGGAAACACCATATATTTT. Its translation: CASGLGRQGLGNTIYF. Based on the CDR3 plus reference TRBV12-5 and TRBJ1-3, the full variable domain is DARVTQTPRHKVTEMGQEVTMRCQPILGHNTVFWYRQTMMQGLELLAYFRNRAPLDDSGMPKDRFSAEMPDATLATLKIQPSEPRDSAVYFCASGLGRQGLGNTIYFGEGSWLTVV.

The chain has TRBV25-1 and TRBJ1-1, with unresolved D. The V gene's germline CDR1 is MGHDK and CDR2 SYGVNS. V lost 4 bases, J lost 4 bases, and 16 bases lay in between. This CDR3 spans 15 amino acids. The CDR3 loop reads CASSVPLGQSTEAFF. For the CDR3, the DNA is TGTGCCAGCAGTGTTCCCTTGGGCCAATCCACTGAAGCTTTCTTT.